The T cell receptor beta chain under discussion was sequenced for a study of cytomegalovirus exposure and HLA in healthy donors. V lost 6 bases to trimming and J lost 5 bases, with 10 bases between them. There are 12 residues in the CDR3. Germline V gene data show CDR1 as LNHDA and CDR2 as SQIVND (reference sequence). Method: immunoSEQ multiplex PCR; TCRdb's copy keeps in-frame clones and lacks some. The table records 130,000 to 150,000 clones, about 88% of them present only once. The sample holds one count of this clone. The receptor was derived from a woman younger than 35 in good health and CMV-seropositive. The chain recombines TRBV19 with TRBJ2-5, with TRBD2 as a possible D gene (5 bases). The sample comprised PBMCs. The CDR3: CASRSGSETQYF. CDR3 coding DNA: TGTGCCAGTAGGAGCGGTTCGGAGACCCAGTACTTC.